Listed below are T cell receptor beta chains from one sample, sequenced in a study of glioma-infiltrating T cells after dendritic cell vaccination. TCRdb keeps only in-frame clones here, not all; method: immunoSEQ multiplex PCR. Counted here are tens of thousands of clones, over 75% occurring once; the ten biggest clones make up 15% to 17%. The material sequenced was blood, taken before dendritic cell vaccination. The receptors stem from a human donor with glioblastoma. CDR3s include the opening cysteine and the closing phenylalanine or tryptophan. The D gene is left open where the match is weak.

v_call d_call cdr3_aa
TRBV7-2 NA CASSPREAGHYEQYF
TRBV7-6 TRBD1 CASSSDRGRDGYTF
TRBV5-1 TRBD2 CASSLTSGGSYNEQFF
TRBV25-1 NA CASGGQLGQTEAFF
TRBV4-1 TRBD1 CASSHLPGQAALNQPQHF
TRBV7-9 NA CASSGYRQPPTPDYGYTF
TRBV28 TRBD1 CASSLGTGVKETQYF
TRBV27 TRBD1 CASSLAPGQGASTQYF
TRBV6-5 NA CASKEGLSSYEQYF
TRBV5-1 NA CASSLFVRAGYTF
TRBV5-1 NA CASSSPRRVLTYEQYF
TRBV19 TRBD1 CASSREGQSNQPQHF
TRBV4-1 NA CASSQGLQGTGANVLTF
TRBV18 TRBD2 CASSPGSGGPTDTQYF